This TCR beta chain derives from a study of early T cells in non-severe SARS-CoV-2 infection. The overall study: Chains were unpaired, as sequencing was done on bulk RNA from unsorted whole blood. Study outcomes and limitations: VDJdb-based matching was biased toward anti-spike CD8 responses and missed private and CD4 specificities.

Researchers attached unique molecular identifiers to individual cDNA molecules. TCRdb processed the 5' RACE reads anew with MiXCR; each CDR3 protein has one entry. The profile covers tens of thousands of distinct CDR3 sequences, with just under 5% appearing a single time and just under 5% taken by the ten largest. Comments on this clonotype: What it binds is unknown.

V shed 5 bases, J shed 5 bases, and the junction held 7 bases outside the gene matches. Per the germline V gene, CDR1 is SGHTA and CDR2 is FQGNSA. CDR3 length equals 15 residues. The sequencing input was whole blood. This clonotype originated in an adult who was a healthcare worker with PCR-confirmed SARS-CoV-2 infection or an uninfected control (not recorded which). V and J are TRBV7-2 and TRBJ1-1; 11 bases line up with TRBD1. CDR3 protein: CASSTRTGGATEAFF. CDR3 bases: TGTGCCAGCAGCACAAGGACAGGGGGCGCGACTGAAGCTTTCTTT.